Listed below are T cell receptor beta chains from one sample, sequenced in a study of CD8+ T cells in alopecia areata. Generated by immunoSEQ multiplex PCR, the TCRdb table keeps only in-frame clones and is missing some. The sample lists fewer than 200,000 clones, 67% occurring once. The input for sequencing was CD8+ T cells sorted from blood, taken at week 0. These receptors all come from a human donor with alopecia areata. CDR3s include the opening cysteine and the closing phenylalanine or tryptophan. D genes are given only for firm matches. Not all rows give a size; the values are once, few, many and, for expanded clones, a class.

clone_size | j_call | d_call | v_call | cdr3_nt | cdr3_aa
- | TRBJ2-1 | - | TRBV6-5 | TGTGCCAGCAGTCGGGGTCACAATGAGCAGTTCTTC | CASSRGHNEQFF
- | TRBJ2-1 | TRBD2 | TRBV29-1 | TGCAGCGTTGAAGGGACTAGCGGCTCCTACAATGAGCAGTTCTTC | CSVEGTSGSYNEQFF
- | TRBJ2-3 | TRBD1 | TRBV29-1 | TGCAGCGTTGAAGGAATCCGGACAGGCAGCACAGATACGCAGTATTTT | CSVEGIRTGSTDTQYF
- | TRBJ1-4 | - | TRBV15 | TGTGCCACCAGCAGCCCCCCCGGGGGCGCGGAAAAACTGTTTTTT | CATSSPPGGAEKLFF
- | TRBJ2-7 | - | TRBV4-1 | TGCGCCAGCAGCCAAGGGGAGAATAGCGACGAGCAGTACTTC | CASSQGENSDEQYF
- | TRBJ1-5 | - | TRBV30 | TGTGCCTGGAGTGAGGCGTGGAGTCAGCCCCAGCATTTT | CAWSEAWSQPQHF
- | TRBJ2-7 | - | TRBV6-5 | TGTGCCAGCAGCTGGGGGCGGGACGAGCAGTACTTC | CASSWGRDEQYF
few | TRBJ2-2 | TRBD2 | TRBV2 | TGTGCCAGCAGTGAAGCCCTAGCGGGGTACACCGGGGAGCTGTTTTTT | CASSEALAGYTGELFF
- | TRBJ2-7 | - | TRBV5-1 | TGCGCCAGCAGCTTGGCTGGGTCCGAGCAGTACTTC | CASSLAGSEQYF
- | TRBJ2-1 | TRBD1 | TRBV27 | TGTGCCAGCAGTGGCGGACAGGGACGCCCCTACAATGAGCAGTTCTTC | CASSGGQGRPYNEQFF
- | TRBJ2-7 | TRBD1 | TRBV7-9 | TGTGCCAGCAGCTCCACGGGACAGTCCTACGAGCAGTACTTC | CASSSTGQSYEQYF
- | TRBJ2-6 | - | TRBV27 | TGTGCCAGCAGTTTAGGGAGCGGGGCCAACGTCCTGACTTTC | CASSLGSGANVLTF
- | TRBJ1-2 | - | TRBV6-5 | TGTGCCAGCAGCGTTGGCGGGGCGCGGGGCTACACCTTC | CASSVGGARGYTF
- | TRBJ1-2 | TRBD1 | TRBV29-1 | TGCAGCGTTGAGGCGGACAGGGGGCATGGCTACACCTTC | CSVEADRGHGYTF
- | TRBJ1-6 | - | TRBV30 | TGTGCCTGGAGCGCCATGCCTCTTTCACCCCTCCACTTT | CAWSAMPLSPLHF
- | TRBJ1-5 | - | TRBV29-1 | TGCAGCGCTGGATATAGCAATCAGCCCCAGCATTTT | CSAGYSNQPQHF
few | TRBJ2-2 | TRBD1 | TRBV10-3 | TGTGCCACCGGGGACAGGGCGGCCGGGGAGCTGTTTTTT | CATGDRAAGELFF
- | TRBJ1-2 | TRBD1 | TRBV27 | TGTGCCAGCAGTACGGGACAGGGGCCCCATAACTATGGCTACACCTTC | CASSTGQGPHNYGYTF
- | TRBJ2-1 | TRBD1 | TRBV5-1 | TGCGCCAGCAGCTTGGGGGACAGATCCTACAATGAGCAGTTCTTC | CASSLGDRSYNEQFF
- | TRBJ2-1 | - | TRBV25-1 | TGTGCCAGCAGTTCCAGGTTACCCTACAATGAGCAGTTCTTC | CASSSRLPYNEQFF
- | TRBJ2-7 | - | TRBV11-2 | TGTGCCAGCAGCTTAGTATTCCCCGAGCAGTACTTC | CASSLVFPEQYF
- | TRBJ2-5 | - | TRBV4-1 | TGCGCCAGCAGCCAAGAGCCCGGGACCCAGTACTTC | CASSQEPGTQYF
few | TRBJ1-1 | - | TRBV4-1 | TGCGCCAGCAGCCAATGGACGGTGAACACTGAAGCTTTCTTT | CASSQWTVNTEAFF
- | TRBJ2-1 | TRBD2 | TRBV27 | TGTGCCAGCAGTTCCCTGACTAGCGGGGGGGCAGGTGAGCAGTTCTTC | CASSSLTSGGAGEQFF
few | TRBJ2-1 | - | TRBV29-1 | TGCAGCGTTGAACACGTCAATGAGCAGTTCTTC | CSVEHVNEQFF
- | TRBJ1-2 | - | TRBV5-6 | TGTGCCAGCAGCCTGGGAGACTATGGCTACACCTTC | CASSLGDYGYTF
- | TRBJ1-5 | TRBD1 | TRBV27 | TGTGCCAGCAGGGGCGGGACAGGGGAAAAGGCCCAGCATTTT | CASRGGTGEKAQHF
- | TRBJ2-1 | - | TRBV11-3 | TGTGCCAGCAGCTTAGGGGACCCATACAATGAGCAGTTCTTC | CASSLGDPYNEQFF
once | TRBJ2-7 | TRBD1 | TRBV7-8 | TGTGCCAGCAGCTTGAGGGACAGGGGTTACTACGAGCAGTACTTC | CASSLRDRGYYEQYF
- | TRBJ2-7 | - | TRBV7-8 | TGTGCCAGCAGCTCACCAGGGGTGCGTGACTACGAGCAGTACTTC | CASSSPGVRDYEQYF
- | TRBJ1-1 | - | TRBV13 | TGTGCCAGCAGCTTAGAAGGGATGGGTATGAACACTGAAGCTTTCTTT | CASSLEGMGMNTEAFF
- | TRBJ2-7 | - | TRBV11-2 | TGTGCCAGCAGCTTCTCGTCTTCCTACGAGCAGTACTTC | CASSFSSSYEQYF
- | TRBJ2-6 | - | TRBV9 | TGTGCCAGCAGCGCCCGACAGGGGGCCAACGTCCTGACTTTC | CASSARQGANVLTF
- | TRBJ2-1 | - | TRBV25-1 | TGTGCCAGCAGTCGTTGGGCAGGATCGCCCTACAATGAGCAGTTCTTC | CASSRWAGSPYNEQFF
- | TRBJ1-2 | TRBD1 | TRBV30 | TGTGCCTGGCCCCTCCGGGACAGAGTACCTTGGGAGACCTTC | CAWPLRDRVPWETF
- | TRBJ2-7 | - | TRBV30 | TGTGCCTGGAGTTGGGCCTACGAGCAGTACTTC | CAWSWAYEQYF
- | TRBJ1-2 | - | TRBV4-1 | TGCGCCAGCAGCCAAGATAGGCAGGGAGGTTATGGCTACACCTTC | CASSQDRQGGYGYTF
- | TRBJ2-3 | - | TRBV9 | TGTGCCAGCTCGGAGGACGGATCAGCCACAGATACGCAGTATTTT | CASSEDGSATDTQYF
few | TRBJ2-1 | - | TRBV5-6 | TGTGCCAGCAGCAAAAGGGGACACCCGAATGAGCAGTTCTTC | CASSKRGHPNEQFF
- | TRBJ2-4 | - | TRBV5-6 | TGTGCCAGCAGCTCGACCGAGGGCAAGTACTTC | CASSSTEGKYF
- | TRBJ2-7 | TRBD1 | TRBV6-5 | TGTGCCAGCAGTTATGACAGGGCCGGCGACGAGCAGTACTTC | CASSYDRAGDEQYF
- | TRBJ1-1 | - | TRBV27 | TGTGCCAGCAGTTCAAGGGGCTCCATGAACACTGAAGCTTTCTTT | CASSSRGSMNTEAFF
- | TRBJ2-7 | - | TRBV13 | TGTGCCAGCAGCTCCCCCTCTAGTCCCTACGAGCAGTACTTC | CASSSPSSPYEQYF
few | TRBJ2-3 | - | TRBV27 | TGTGCCAGCAGTTTATTATTCGGGGGTCAGAAAGATACGCAGTATTTT | CASSLLFGGQKDTQYF
- | TRBJ2-7 | - | TRBV15 | TGTGCCACCAGCAGCCACACAAGGTACGAGCAGTACTTC | CATSSHTRYEQYF
once | TRBJ2-7 | - | TRBV4-1 | TGCGCCAGCAGCCAAACGGGGTCCTCTGCCTACGAGCAGTACTTC | CASSQTGSSAYEQYF
- | TRBJ1-2 | - | TRBV6-5 | TGTGCCAGCAGTTACTCGGGGCCCCTGGACTATGGCTACACCTTC | CASSYSGPLDYGYTF
- | TRBJ2-4 | TRBD1 | TRBV7-9 | TGTGCCAGCAGCTCGTCCAAGACAGGGGGAAACATTCAGTACTTC | CASSSSKTGGNIQYF
- | TRBJ1-1 | - | TRBV5-1 | TGCGCCAGCAGCTTTGGCGGGGCCACTGAAGCTTTCTTT | CASSFGGATEAFF
medium-sized | TRBJ2-7 | - | TRBV7-2 | TGTGCCAGCAGCCAGGCGGTGGACTGGGAGCAGTACTTC | CASSQAVDWEQYF
few | TRBJ1-5 | TRBD1 | TRBV7-8 | TGTGCCAGCAGCTTGACAGGGAGCGAGGGATATCAGCCCCAGCATTTT | CASSLTGSEGYQPQHF
- | TRBJ1-2 | TRBD1 | TRBV29-1 | TGCAGCGTTGAAAGTGGAGGGGGCGAATACGGCTACACCTTC | CSVESGGGEYGYTF
- | TRBJ2-7 | - | TRBV27 | TGTGCCAGCAGTTCATACACCCAAAGGCCCTACGAGCAGTACTTC | CASSSYTQRPYEQYF
- | TRBJ2-3 | - | TRBV2 | TGTGCCCGCGACGAGGACGATACGCAGTATTTT | CARDEDDTQYF
once | TRBJ2-1 | TRBD1 | TRBV10-1 | TGCGCCAGCAGTGTCGGGACAGGGGGCAGGTATGAGGACTCCTACAATGAGCAGTTCTTC | CASSVGTGGRYEDSYNEQFF